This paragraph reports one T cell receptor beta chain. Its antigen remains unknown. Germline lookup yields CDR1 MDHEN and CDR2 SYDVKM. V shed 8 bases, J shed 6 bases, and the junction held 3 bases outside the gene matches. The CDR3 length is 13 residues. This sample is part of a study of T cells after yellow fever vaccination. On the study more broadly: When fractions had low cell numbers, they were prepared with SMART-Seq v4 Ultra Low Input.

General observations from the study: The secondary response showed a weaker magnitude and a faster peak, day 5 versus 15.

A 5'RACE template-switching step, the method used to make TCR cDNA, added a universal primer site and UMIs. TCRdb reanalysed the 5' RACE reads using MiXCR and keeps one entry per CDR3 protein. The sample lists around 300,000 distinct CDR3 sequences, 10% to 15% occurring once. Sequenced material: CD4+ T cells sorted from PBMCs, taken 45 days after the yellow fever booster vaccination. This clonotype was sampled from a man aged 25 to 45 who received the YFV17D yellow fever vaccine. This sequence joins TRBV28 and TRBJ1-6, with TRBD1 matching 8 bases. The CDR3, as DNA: TGTGCCAGCCGGGACAGGCGTAATTCACCCCTCCACTTT. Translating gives CASRDRRNSPLHF.